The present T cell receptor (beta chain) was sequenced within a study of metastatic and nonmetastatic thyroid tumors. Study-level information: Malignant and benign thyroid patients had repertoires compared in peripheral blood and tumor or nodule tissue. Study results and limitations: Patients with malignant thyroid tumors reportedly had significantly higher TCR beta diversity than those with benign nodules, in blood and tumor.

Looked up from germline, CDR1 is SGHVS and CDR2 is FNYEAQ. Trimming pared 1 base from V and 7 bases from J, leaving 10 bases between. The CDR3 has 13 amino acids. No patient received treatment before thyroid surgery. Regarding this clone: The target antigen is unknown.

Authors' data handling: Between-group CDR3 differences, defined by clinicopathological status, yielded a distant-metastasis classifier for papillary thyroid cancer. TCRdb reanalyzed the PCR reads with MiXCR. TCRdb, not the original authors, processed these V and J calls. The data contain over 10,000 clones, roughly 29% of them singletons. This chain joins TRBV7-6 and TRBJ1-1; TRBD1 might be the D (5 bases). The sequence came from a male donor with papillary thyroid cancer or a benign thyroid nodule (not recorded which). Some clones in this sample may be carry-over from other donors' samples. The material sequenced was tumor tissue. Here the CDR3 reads CASSLDGGSEAFF. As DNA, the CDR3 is TGTGCCAGCAGCTTAGATGGGGGGAGTGAAGCTTTCTTT. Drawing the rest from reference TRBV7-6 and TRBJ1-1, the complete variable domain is GAGVSQSPRYKVTKRGQDVALRCDPISGHVSLYWYRQALGQGPEFLTYFNYEAQQDKSGLPNDRFSAERPEGSISTLTIQRTEQRDSAMYRCASSLDGGSEAFFGQGTRLTVV.